This TCR beta chain was sequenced for a study of T cell repertoires in aging, cancer and after chemotherapy. Turning to the study itself: Six age groups, ranging from 30 or younger to 70 or older, included the donors. About 8.8 million TCR reads made up the full dataset. Whole-study findings and limits: Compared with age-matched healthy donors, untreated hematological or solid cancer patients showed higher blood TCR clonality. Median generation probability rose over the chemotherapy interval in each cancer cohort, suggesting rebound thymic output.

This clonotype is labeled as medium-sized. Its antigen is undetermined. Germline values: CDR1 SGHKS, CDR2 YYEKEE (reference sequence). CDR3 length equals 15 residues. Trimming pared 1 base from V and 1 base from J, leaving 11 bases between. Multiplex touch-down PCR with TRB-A/B primers amplified rearranged V-D-J TRB sequences. One entry per CDR3 protein results from TCRdb running MiXCR on the multiplex PCR reads. The table records around 5,000 distinct CDR3 sequences, under 25% of them present only once. TCR beta rearrangements were amplified from peripheral blood genomic DNA. The origin of this receptor is a human donor in good health. The donor label of this sample is uncertain. The gene calls are TRBV5-5 and TRBJ2-5, with D unresolved. Sequenced: blood. CDR3 DNA sequence: TGTGCCAGCAGCTTGAGATGGAGTGTCCAAGAGACCCAGTACTTC. It is translated as CASSLRWSVQETQYF.